This passage covers 31 T cell receptor beta chains from one sample sequenced in a study of cytomegalovirus exposure and HLA in healthy donors. PCR amplification relied on 60 Vbeta primers (plus 13 Jbeta primers). TCRdb keeps only in-frame clones here, not all; method: immunoSEQ multiplex PCR. The data hold 90,000 to 110,000 clones, with 65% to 85% observed a single time. The sequenced sample consisted of PBMCs. The receptor source for this set is a man aged 18 to 30 in good health and CMV-seronegative.

The chain has TRBV28 and TRBJ2-7, with D unresolved. Germline CDR1 reads MDHEN; CDR2 reads SYDVKM. CDR3 length: 11 amino acids. The V end lost 6 bases, the J end lost 5 bases, and 8 bases lay between the germline ends. Here the CDR3 reads CASRERDEQYF. CDR3 in DNA: TGTGCCAGCAGGGAACGGGACGAGCAGTACTTC.

The chain employs TRBV4-3 and TRBJ2-1; 13 nucleotides match TRBD2. The CDR3 spans 18 residues. Germline CDR1 reads LGHNA; CDR2 reads YSLEER. V lost 4 bases, J lost 6 bases, and 12 bases stayed unmatched. CDR3 nucleotide sequence: TGCGCCAGCAGCCTAAGAACCTCGACTAGCGGGAGGCCCAATGAGCAGTTCTTC. Protein: CASSLRTSTSGRPNEQFF.

V and J are TRBV6-5 and TRBJ1-2, with unresolved D. The CDR3 runs 13 residues. The V end lost 8 bases, the J end lost 8 bases, and 18 bases lay between the germline ends. Per germline, CDR1 MNHEY and CDR2 SVGAGI. The CDR3 coding sequence is TGTGCCAGCTCACCCGGGTCCTTGCGAGGCTACACCTTC. Translated: CASSPGSLRGYTF.

As for this clone: One end of the junction does not line up with germline, which may come from a read error. The chain recombines TRBV7-2 with TRBJ2-2; D might be TRBD2 (6 bases). The CDR3 runs 16 residues. Germline CDR1 SGHTA, CDR2 FQGNSA. The CDR3 DNA sequence: TGTGCCAGCAGCTTAGGTCGGCGGCGGGAACACCGGGGAGCTGTTTTT. Amino acids: CASSLGRRREHRGAVF.

This CDR3 reads CASSLGTGALEQYF. CDR3 DNA: TGCGCCAGCAGCTTGGGGACAGGGGCTCTCGAGCAGTACTTC. The rearrangement uses TRBV5-1 and TRBJ2-7; 9 bases are shared with TRBD1. Germline CDR1 SGHRS, CDR2 YFSETQ. CDR3 length: 14 residues. The V and J ends lost 0 bases and 6 bases, in that order; junction bases with no gene match: 4.

The chain combines TRBV5-5 with TRBJ2-5, with TRBD2 matching over 16 bases. The ends lost 3 bases at V and 4 bases at J; junction bases unmatched: 9. Germline CDR1 and CDR2: SGHKS and YYEKEE (reference sequence). The CDR3 sequence is 18 residues long. The chain's CDR3 is CASSWGLAGGPLRETQYF. In DNA, the CDR3 is TGTGCCAGCAGCTGGGGACTAGCGGGAGGGCCCTTGAGAGAGACCCAGTACTTC.

This clone was seen a few times. This rearrangement joins TRBV9 to TRBJ1-1; D not resolved. V lost 0 bases, J lost 5 bases, and 8 bases lay in between. The CDR3 runs 13 residues. In germline, CDR1 is SGDLS, CDR2 YYNGEE. The CDR3 region has the DNA TGTGCCAGCAGCGTAGAGATGCAGACTGAAGCTTTCTTT. Translated, it gives CASSVEMQTEAFF.

The gene calls are TRBV6-1 and TRBJ2-1, with 11 nucleotides matching TRBD2. Germline assignment: CDR1 MNHNS and CDR2 SASEGT. There are 13 residues in the CDR3. J lost 13 bases, V lost 8 bases, and 10 bases had no gene match. The CDR3 spells CASSTSGTIIQFF. DNA for the CDR3: TGTGCCAGCTCGACTAGCGGGACGATCATACAGTTCTTC.

The chain links TRBV2 to TRBJ2-5, with D perhaps matching TRBD2 (6 bases). V was pared by 5 bases and J by 1 base, with 11 bases between. From germline, CDR1 is SNHLY and CDR2 FYNNEI. This CDR3 region has 14 residues. The CDR3 region has the DNA TGTGCCAGCAGTCAAGGACTACTCCAAGAGACCCAGTACTTC. It specifies CASSQGLLQETQYF.

V usage is TRBV7-9 and J usage is TRBJ1-2, with a possible D match to TRBD1 (6 bases). CDR1 SEHNR and CDR2 FQNEAQ come from the germline V gene (reference sequence). V was clipped by 3 bases and J by 7 bases, with 12 bases between them. The CDR3 spans 13 residues. The CDR3: CASSFAQGSGYTF. The DNA for the CDR3 is TGTGCCAGCAGCTTCGCACAGGGCTCTGGCTACACCTTC. Drawing the rest from reference TRBV7-9 and TRBJ1-2, the complete variable domain is DTGVSQNPRHKITKRGQNVTFRCDPISEHNRLYWYRQTLGQGPEFLTYFQNEAQLEKSRLLSDRFSAERPKGSFSTLEIQRTEQGDSAMYLCASSFAQGSGYTFGSGTRLTVV.

V usage is TRBV19 and J usage is TRBJ2-2, with 16 positions matching TRBD2. After removal of 8 bases from V and 4 bases from J, the junction contained 7 bases not matched to a gene. CDR3 length: 17 amino acids. The germline V gene has CDR1 LNHDA and CDR2 SQIVND (reference sequence). DNA for the CDR3: TGTGCCAGTGCAACCGGGACTAGCGGGAGGGGCACCGGGGAGCTGTTTTTT. Translating it yields CASATGTSGRGTGELFF. Using reference TRBV19 and TRBJ2-2 for the parts outside the CDR3, the full variable domain is DGGITQSPKYLFRKEGQNVTLSCEQNLNHDAMYWYRQDPGQGLRLIYYSQIVNDFQKGDIAEGYSVSREKKESFPLTVTSAQKNPTAFYLCASATGTSGRGTGELFFGEGSRLTVL.

The chain combines TRBV5-6 with TRBJ2-7, with a possible D match to TRBD1 (6 bases). The V gene's germline CDR1 is SGHDT and CDR2 YYEEEE. The V end was cut by 2 bases, the J end by 3 bases, with 15 bases between. CDR3 length: 15 amino acids. As DNA, the CDR3 is TGTGCCAGCAGCTTTAGGAGGCTAGGGGGCTACGAGCAGTACTTC. It is translated as CASSFRRLGGYEQYF.

Here the CDR3 DNA reads TGCGCCAGCAGCCAAGGGACATATGGCTACACCTTC. Protein sequence: CASSQGTYGYTF. The chain combines TRBV4-3 with TRBJ1-2; perhaps TRBD1 as D (5 bases). V was clipped by 1 base and J by 5 bases, with 5 bases between them. This CDR3 contains 12 residues. Germline values: CDR1 LGHNA, CDR2 YSLEER.

The V and J genes are TRBV7-8 and TRBJ2-7, with 12 bases that match TRBD2. Trimming cost V 3 bases and J 0 bases; bases outside gene matches: 12. From germline, CDR1 is SGHVS and CDR2 FQNEAQ. The CDR3 has 19 amino acids. In nucleotides, the CDR3 is TGTGCCAGCAGCTTCCCCCCGGGACTAGCGGGCTACGGCTCCTACGAGCAGTACTTC. It yields the protein CASSFPPGLAGYGSYEQYF.

J is TRBJ1-1 and V is TRBV28; 8 bases are a match to TRBD1. The junction had 11 bases not matched to a gene; V was cut back by 6 bases and J by 5 bases. CDR1 and CDR2 from the germline V gene are MDHEN and SYDVKM. The CDR3 is 15 amino acids. The CDR3 DNA reads as TGTGCCAGCAGGAGCCCAGGGGGCGCGGGAACTGAAGCTTTCTTT. Translation gives CASRSPGGAGTEAFF.

The CDR3 DNA is TGTGCCAGCGTTACGGGGGACTCCAAACTATACGAGCAGTACTTC. The encoded protein is CASVTGDSKLYEQYF. This rearrangement joins TRBV6-6 to TRBJ2-7; tentatively, D is TRBD2 (6 bases). Germline CDR1 reads MNHNY; CDR2 reads SVGAGI (reference sequence). V gave up 8 bases and J gave up 4 bases, with 21 bases separating them. The CDR3 is 15 amino acids.

This chain connects TRBV18 to TRBJ1-2; D is possibly TRBD1 (5 bases). CDR1 and CDR2 from the germline V gene are KGHSH and LQKENI. Deletions cut 6 bases from V and 4 bases from J, with 12 bases between. The length of the CDR3 is 13 residues. CDR3 protein: CASSPDRSYGYTF. The CDR3 coding sequence is TGTGCCAGCTCCCCCGACAGAAGCTATGGCTACACCTTC.

The CDR3 bases are TGTGCCAGCAGTGAAGAGACAGTGAACACTGAAGCTTTCTTT. Translation: CASSEETVNTEAFF. The chain employs TRBV6-1 and TRBJ1-1, with D possibly being TRBD1 (5 bases). From germline, CDR1 is MNHNS and CDR2 SASEGT. Trimming shortened V by 1 base and J by 0 bases, and 6 bases separated the two germline ends. The CDR3 is 14 amino acids.

There are many counts of this clone. This chain uses TRBV19 with TRBJ1-5; D is undetermined. The length of the CDR3 is 12 residues. Germline CDR1 LNHDA, CDR2 SQIVND (reference sequence). V lost 5 bases, J lost 5 bases, and 7 bases lay in between. The CDR3 DNA sequence: TGTGCCAGTAGTTTTTCGGATCAGCCCCAGCATTTT. Encoded protein: CASSFSDQPQHF.

The chain has TRBV18 and TRBJ2-2; D perhaps matches TRBD2 (5 bases). Germline V gene sequence: CDR1 KGHSH, CDR2 LQKENI. V lost 0 bases, J lost 3 bases, and 11 bases lay in between. This CDR3 comprises 16 residues. CDR3 loop: CASSPPVGLDTGELFF. For the CDR3, the DNA is TGTGCCAGCTCACCACCCGTAGGACTCGACACCGGGGAGCTGTTTTTT. Filled out from reference TRBV18 and TRBJ2-2, the complete variable domain reads NAGVMQNPRHLVRRRGQEARLRCSPMKGHSHVYWYRQLPEEGLKFMVYLQKENIIDESGMPKERFSAEFPKEGPSILRIQQVVRGDSAAYFCASSPPVGLDTGELFFGEGSRLTVL.

The chain carries TRBV10-3 and TRBJ1-1; 8 nucleotides align to TRBD1. J lost 8 bases, V lost 3 bases, and 11 bases had no gene match. The CDR3 sequence is 15 residues long. Germline CDR1 and CDR2: ENHRY and SYGVKD. CDR3 nucleotide sequence: TGTGCCATCAGTGACCCCGGGACAGGCCTCGGCGAAGCTTTCTTT. Translated: CAISDPGTGLGEAFF.

In DNA, the CDR3 is TGTGCTAGTGGTTCGAGGGACAGCTACGAGCAGTACTTC. Encoded protein: CASGSRDSYEQYF. The chain links TRBV12-5 to TRBJ2-7, with TRBD1 matching over 7 bases. The CDR3 length is 13 residues. In germline, CDR1 is LGHNT, CDR2 FRNRAP. Unmatched junction bases numbered 3, after V lost 4 bases and J lost 3 bases.

V and J are TRBV7-9 and TRBJ2-3; unclear D gene. The CDR3 contains 13 residues. CDR1 and CDR2 from the germline V gene are SEHNR and FQNEAQ (reference sequence). With 5 bases removed from V and 4 bases from J, the gap between germline ends came to 10 bases. CDR3 protein: CASSPLGPDTQYF. CDR3 DNA sequence: TGTGCCAGCAGCCCATTGGGCCCAGATACGCAGTATTTT.

J is TRBJ1-6 and V is TRBV5-1, with D perhaps TRBD1 (6 bases). Trimming removed 3 bases from V and 3 bases from J, with 10 bases in between. This CDR3 region has 15 residues. Germline V gene lookup returns CDR1 SGHRS and CDR2 YFSETQ. CDR3 coding DNA: TGCGCCAGCAGCTCGGGGACAATCTATAATTCACCCCTCCACTTT. Its protein product is CASSSGTIYNSPLHF.

This clone was detected only once. V is TRBV30 and J is TRBJ2-5; 8 bases are shared with TRBD2. Trimming at V came to 3 bases and at J to 4 bases, leaving 10 bases not matched to a gene. Germline values: CDR1 GTSNPN, CDR2 SVGIG (reference sequence). This CDR3 has 15 amino acids. The CDR3 DNA reads TGTGCCTGGAGCCTAGGGACTAGTCTAAGAGAGACCCAGTACTTC. As protein: CAWSLGTSLRETQYF.

This chain joins TRBV27 and TRBJ2-7, with D perhaps matching TRBD1 (5 bases). The CDR3 runs to 15 residues. Germline V gives CDR1 MNHEY, CDR2 SMNVEV (reference sequence). V lost 5 bases to trimming and J lost 6 bases, with 20 bases between them. CDR3 region: CASSIGPQGTAEQYF. CDR3 bases: TGTGCCAGCAGTATAGGGCCGCAGGGAACTGCCGAGCAGTACTTC.

DNA for the CDR3: TGTGCCAGCAGCTTGGGGCGGGTAAATCAGCCCCAGCATTTT. Residues: CASSLGRVNQPQHF. The chain carries TRBV5-6 and TRBJ1-5, with D unclear. This CDR3 region has 14 residues. The germline CDR1 and CDR2 sequences are SGHDT and YYEEEE. V was trimmed by 0 bases and J by 4 bases, leaving 8 bases between them.

The J gene is TRBJ2-2, the V gene TRBV11-2; D might be TRBD2 (5 bases). The germline gives CDR1 SGHAT, CDR2 FQNNGV. This CDR3 region has 14 residues. V was cut by 3 bases and J by 4 bases, with 9 bases left in between. CDR3 nucleotide sequence: TGTGCCAGCAGCTTGGTTGCGGGCACCGGGGAGCTGTTTTTT. Translating gives CASSLVAGTGELFF.

The gene calls are TRBV25-1 and TRBJ1-1; 10 bases agree with TRBD1. Germline loops: CDR1 MGHDK, CDR2 SYGVNS. The length of the CDR3 is 13 residues. After removal of 6 bases from V and 5 bases from J, the junction contained 3 bases not matched to a gene. The CDR3 bases are TGTGCCAGCAGGGGACAGGGGTGGACTGAAGCTTTCTTT. This sequence encodes CASRGQGWTEAFF.

The V call is TRBV7-8, the J call TRBJ2-5; perhaps TRBD2 as D (5 bases). V lost 2 bases and J lost 3, with 13 bases in between. From germline, CDR1 is SGHVS and CDR2 FQNEAQ. The length of the CDR3 is 15 residues. CDR3 DNA: TGTGCCAGCAGCTTAAAGCGGCGGGTGAAAGAGACCCAGTACTTC. Protein: CASSLKRRVKETQYF.

This rearrangement joins TRBV19 to TRBJ2-7; TRBD2 matches at 7 bases. This CDR3 contains 14 residues. Unmatched junction bases numbered 9, after V lost 8 bases and J lost 2 bases. Germline V gives CDR1 LNHDA, CDR2 SQIVND (reference sequence). The CDR3 nucleotides are TGTGCCAGTTCCCACGGGGGGAGGGCCTACGAGCAGTACTTC. Translating gives CASSHGGRAYEQYF.